The present entry profiles one T cell receptor (beta chain) with its context. Profiled with immunoSEQ multiplex PCR; TCRdb holds only in-frame clones, not every one. The sample lists roughly 400,000 clones, around 87% occurring once. This CDR3 is built from 14 residues. This sample is part of a study of blood T cell repertoires in COVID-19. This sequence joins TRBV21-1 and TRBJ1-2; no check of the table's D call, TRBD1, against the DNA was made. TRBV21-1 constitutes a pseudogene. Specimen: peripheral blood. The sequence came from a woman aged 60-75 years with COVID-19, enrolled during active disease. The CDR3, as DNA: TGTGCCAGCAGTCGGGACAGCAAGGACTATGGCTACACCTTC. This gives the protein CASSRDSKDYGYTF.